Presented here are 9 T cell receptor beta chains from one specimen sequenced in a study of T-cell reconstitution after alpha-beta-depleted transplantation in children. The TCRbeta library was prepared with unique molecular identifiers. TCRdb reprocessed the PCR reads with MiXCR, giving one entry per CDR3 protein. The sample has some 200,000 distinct CDR3 sequences, around 9.2% seen once; the top ten hold roughly 35%. Sequenced here: PBMCs, mostly from graft donor cells, sampled 360 days after TCRalphabeta/CD19-depleted stem cell transplant. These receptor sequences come from a male patient aged 2-15 years who had a stem cell transplant for acute myeloid leukemia, so the T cells may come from the graft donor.

This clonotype has just a few counts. The chain couples TRBV12-3 or TRBV12-4 to TRBJ1-5, with D maybe TRBD1 (5 bases). The CDR3 spans 13 residues. Trimming stripped 3 bases from V and 6 bases from J, with 9 bases between. The DNA for the CDR3 is TGTGCCAGCAGTTTCAGGGTCCCTCAGCCCCAGCATTTT. Its protein product is CASSFRVPQPQHF.

V and J are TRBV7-6 and TRBJ1-1, with a tentative D call TRBD1 (6 bases). V lost 5 bases, J lost 3 bases, and 13 bases lay in between. Germline CDR1 is SGHVS and CDR2 is FNYEAQ. The CDR3 has 14 residues. The CDR3 spells CASSPITGYTEAFF. The CDR3, as DNA: TGTGCCAGCAGCCCAATAACAGGGTACACTGAAGCTTTCTTT.

In this sample, this clonotype turned up a few times. The chain is built from TRBV12-3 or TRBV12-4 and TRBJ1-6, with a possible D match to TRBD1 (5 bases). V was clipped by 8 bases and J by 8 bases, with 22 bases between them. The CDR3 has 16 residues. The CDR3 reads CASSPVGRGIDSPLHF. CDR3 DNA: TGTGCCAGCTCCCCGGTTGGCCGGGGGATCGATTCACCCCTCCACTTT.

There are a few counts of this clonotype. The gene calls are TRBV7-9 and TRBJ1-1; D is undetermined. This CDR3 region has 14 residues. V was trimmed by 1 base and J by 0 bases, leaving 6 bases between them. The germline V gene has CDR1 SEHNR and CDR2 FQNEAQ (reference sequence). CDR3 sequence: CASSLERLNTEAFF. For the CDR3, the DNA is TGTGCCAGCAGCTTAGAGAGGTTGAACACTGAAGCTTTCTTT. The full variable domain, completed using reference TRBV7-9 and TRBJ1-1, is DTGVSQNPRHKITKRGQNVTFRCDPISEHNRLYWYRQTLGQGPEFLTYFQNEAQLEKSRLLSDRFSAERPKGSFSTLEIQRTEQGDSAMYLCASSLERLNTEAFFGQGTRLTVV.

This clonotype showed up just a few times. This chain links TRBV20-1 with TRBJ2-7; 7 bases line up with TRBD1. The CDR3 is 13 amino acids. CDR1 is DFQATT and CDR2 is SNEGSKA in the germline V gene (reference sequence). The V and J ends lost 6 bases and 3 bases, in that order; junction bases with no gene match: 8. The DNA for the CDR3 is TGCAGTGCAGTGAGGGACAGAGGCTACGAGCAGTACTTC. Encoded protein: CSAVRDRGYEQYF.

This clonotype was found many times. The chain joins TRBV7-2 to TRBJ2-7, with D unclear. The CDR3 loop spans 11 amino acids. Germline loops: CDR1 SGHTA, CDR2 FQGNSA. V lost 3 bases and J lost 4, with 4 bases in between. The CDR3 sequence: CASSLFYEQYF. In DNA form, the CDR3 reads TGTGCCAGCAGCTTGTTTTACGAGCAGTACTTC.

Only a few counts were recorded for this clonotype. The chain couples TRBV28 to TRBJ1-5, with 10 bases identical to TRBD1. The germline CDR1 and CDR2 sequences are MDHEN and SYDVKM. This CDR3 contains 19 residues. V lost 8 bases to trimming and J lost 6 bases; unmatched junction nucleotides: 22. CDR3 in DNA: TGTGCCAGCGCGATACCGGGACAGGGGTATACCGCTATGGGTCAGCCCCAGCATTTT. This sequence encodes CASAIPGQGYTAMGQPQHF. The variable domain in full, with the rest retrieved from reference TRBV28 and TRBJ1-5, is DVKVTQSSRYLVKRTGEKVFLECVQDMDHENMFWYRQDPGLGLRLIYFSYDVKMKEKGDIPEGYSVSREKKERFSLILESASTNQTSMYLCASAIPGQGYTAMGQPQHFGDGTRLSIL.

This chain joins TRBV12-5 and TRBJ2-1; 7 bases map to TRBD2. J lost 4 bases, V lost 2 bases, and 14 bases had no gene match. Germline loops: CDR1 LGHNT, CDR2 FRNRAP. The CDR3 contains 18 residues. CDR3 protein: CASGLTDKTSSEYNEQFF. The CDR3 DNA reads as TGTGCTAGTGGTTTGACCGATAAGACTAGCTCCGAATACAATGAGCAGTTCTTC. Supplemented by reference TRBV12-5 and TRBJ2-1, the full variable domain reads DARVTQTPRHKVTEMGQEVTMRCQPILGHNTVFWYRQTMMQGLELLAYFRNRAPLDDSGMPKDRFSAEMPDATLATLKIQPSEPRDSAVYFCASGLTDKTSSEYNEQFFGPGTRLTVL.

With regard to this clonotype: One base away lies a much larger clone, so this may be a sequencing read error. In DNA, the CDR3 is TGTGCCAGCAGTTTTGGGTTTCGGACTGTGAAGCAGTTCTTC. It translates to CASSFGFRTVKQFF. This sequence joins TRBV12-3 or TRBV12-4 and TRBJ2-1; a weak D match, TRBD2 (5 bases). The CDR3 is made up of 14 amino acids. V dropped 3 bases and J dropped 11 bases, with 17 bases sitting between them.